This TCR beta chain was identified in a study of glioma-infiltrating T cells after dendritic cell vaccination. Study overall: Glioblastoma patients came from Phase I and II dendritic cell vaccination trials. Three intradermal dendritic cell vaccine injections were given every two weeks. General study points: No direct clonality-survival link was found; a diverse polyclonal response may matter.

Indicated time point: after dendritic cell vaccination, including at tumor progression/relapse. TCRdb's copy holds only in-frame clones and misses some; the assay was immunoSEQ multiplex PCR. Of roughly 10,000 clones listed, 81% are singletons. To note about this clone: What it binds is unknown.

The V and J ends lost 7 bases and 8 bases, in that order; junction bases with no gene match: 10. The CDR3 is made up of 13 amino acids. CDR1 SGHTA and CDR2 FQGNSA come from the germline V gene. This chain joins TRBV7-2 and TRBJ1-2; TRBD1 matches 7 bases. The origin of this receptor is a human donor with glioblastoma. The sequences come from blood, collected after dendritic cell vaccination. The CDR3 region is CASTEQGYLGYTF. CDR3 bases: TGTGCCAGCACCGAACAGGGGTATCTCGGCTACACCTTC.